The entry that follows covers one T cell receptor beta chain sequence. The germline V gene encodes CDR1 LNHDA and CDR2 SQIVND (reference sequence). This CDR3 is 13 amino acids long. V was pared by 3 bases and J by 8 bases, with 13 bases between. Libraries were prepared by immunoSEQ multiplex PCR; TCRdb keeps only in-frame clonotypes and omits some of them. This table holds over 150,000 clones, about 91% found once. This record belongs to a study of control samples from healthy donors and cancer patients. The sample was blood. This clonotype was obtained from a woman aged 40 to 50 in good health. The genes are TRBV19 and TRBJ1-2; maybe TRBD1 (6 bases). CDR3 nucleotide sequence: TGTGCCAGTAGTATTCTGGGGGCCGGGGGCTACACCTTC. This gives the protein CASSILGAGGYTF.